This T cell receptor (beta chain) was obtained from a study of OX40 agonist ivuxolimab in advanced cancers. Study-level information: The dose of intravenous ivuxolimab that patients received every 2 weeks ranged from 0.01 to 10 mg/kg.

Only in-frame clones appear in the TCRdb table, and some are missing; sequencing was by immunoSEQ multiplex PCR. Of approximately 80,000 clones in the sample, approximately 89% were seen once. V was pared by 2 bases and J by 0 bases, with 6 bases of the junction left unmatched. CDR3 length equals 16 residues. The germline V gene encodes CDR1 KGHSH and CDR2 LQKENI. This TCR came from an adult with an advanced solid tumor such as melanoma, head and neck, liver or kidney cancer. V is TRBV18 and J is TRBJ2-7; 8 bases fit TRBD2. The source material was CD4+ or CD8+ T cells sorted from blood, sampled in a trial of the OX40 agonist ivuxolimab. The CDR3 nucleotides read TGTGCCAGCTCACCATCCCGGGGGACTAGCTCCTACGAGCAGTACTTC. Its protein is CASSPSRGTSSYEQYF.